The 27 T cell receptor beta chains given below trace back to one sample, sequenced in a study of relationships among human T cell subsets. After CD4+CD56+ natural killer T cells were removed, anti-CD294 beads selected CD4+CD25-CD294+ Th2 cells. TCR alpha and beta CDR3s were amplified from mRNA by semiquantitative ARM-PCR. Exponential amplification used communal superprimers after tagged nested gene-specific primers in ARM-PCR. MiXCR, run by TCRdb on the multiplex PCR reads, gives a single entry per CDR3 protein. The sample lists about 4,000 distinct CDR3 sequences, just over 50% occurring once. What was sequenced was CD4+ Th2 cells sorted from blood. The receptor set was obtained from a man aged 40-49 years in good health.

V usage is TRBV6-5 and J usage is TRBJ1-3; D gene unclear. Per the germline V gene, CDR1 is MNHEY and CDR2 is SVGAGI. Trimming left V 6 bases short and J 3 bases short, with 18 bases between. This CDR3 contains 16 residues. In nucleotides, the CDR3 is TGTGCCAGCAGAATAAATCGAGGATCTAATGGAAACACCATATATTTT. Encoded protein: CASRINRGSNGNTIYF.

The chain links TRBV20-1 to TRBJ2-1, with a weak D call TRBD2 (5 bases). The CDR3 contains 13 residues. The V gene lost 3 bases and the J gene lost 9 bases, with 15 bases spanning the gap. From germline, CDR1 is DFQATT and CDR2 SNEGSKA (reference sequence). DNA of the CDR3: TGCAGTGCTAGTCTTAGTCGTCGGGGTGAGCAGTTCTTC. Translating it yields CSASLSRRGEQFF.

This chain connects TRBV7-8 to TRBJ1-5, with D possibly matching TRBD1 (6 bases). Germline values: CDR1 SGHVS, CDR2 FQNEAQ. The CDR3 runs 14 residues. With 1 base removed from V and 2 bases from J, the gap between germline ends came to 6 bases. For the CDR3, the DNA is TGTGCCAGCAGCTTAGGGACAGGCAATCAGCCCCAGCATTTT. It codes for CASSLGTGNQPQHF.

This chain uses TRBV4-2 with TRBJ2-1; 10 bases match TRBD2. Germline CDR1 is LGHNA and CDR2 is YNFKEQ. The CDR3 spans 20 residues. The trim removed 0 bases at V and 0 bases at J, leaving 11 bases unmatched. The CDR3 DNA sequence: TGTGCCAGCAGCCAAGATGCCCCCACTAGCGGGACAAGCTCCTACAATGAGCAGTTCTTC. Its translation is CASSQDAPTSGTSSYNEQFF.

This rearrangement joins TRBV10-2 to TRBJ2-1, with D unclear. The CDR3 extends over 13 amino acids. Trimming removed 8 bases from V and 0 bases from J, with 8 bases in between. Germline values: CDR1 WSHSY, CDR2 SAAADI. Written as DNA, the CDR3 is TGCGCCAGCGAGCAGAACTCCTACAATGAGCAGTTCTTC. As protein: CASEQNSYNEQFF.

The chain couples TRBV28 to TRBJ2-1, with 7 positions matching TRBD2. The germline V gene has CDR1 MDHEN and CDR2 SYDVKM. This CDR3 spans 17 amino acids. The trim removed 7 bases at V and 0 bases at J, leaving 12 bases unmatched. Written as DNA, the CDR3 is TGTGCCAGCACCTTACCCTGGGGCGGGAGCTCCTACAATGAGCAGTTCTTC. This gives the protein CASTLPWGGSSYNEQFF.

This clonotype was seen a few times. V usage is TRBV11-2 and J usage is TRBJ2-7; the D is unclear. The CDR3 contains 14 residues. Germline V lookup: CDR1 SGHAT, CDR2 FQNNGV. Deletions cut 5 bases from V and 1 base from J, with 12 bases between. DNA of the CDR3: TGTGCCAGCAGCCCCTCGGCCCCTTCCTACGAGCAGTACTTC. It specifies CASSPSAPSYEQYF.

CDR3 residues: CSVEAFRDRGIYGYTF. CDR3 nucleotides: TGCAGCGTTGAAGCTTTCCGGGACAGGGGTATCTATGGCTACACCTTC. The chain carries TRBV29-1 and TRBJ1-2; 10 bases match TRBD1. The CDR3 totals 16 residues. Trimming took 1 base from V and 4 from J; bases not matched to a gene: 9. Germline-derived CDR1 and CDR2 are SQVTM and ANQGSEA.

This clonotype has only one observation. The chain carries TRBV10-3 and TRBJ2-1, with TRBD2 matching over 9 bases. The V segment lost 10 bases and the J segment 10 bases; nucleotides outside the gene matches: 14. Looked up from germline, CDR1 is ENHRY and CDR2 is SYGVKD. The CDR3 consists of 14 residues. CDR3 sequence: CATGRGGGADEQFF. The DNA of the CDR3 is TGTGCCACAGGGCGGGGCGGGGGGGCGGACGAGCAGTTCTTC.

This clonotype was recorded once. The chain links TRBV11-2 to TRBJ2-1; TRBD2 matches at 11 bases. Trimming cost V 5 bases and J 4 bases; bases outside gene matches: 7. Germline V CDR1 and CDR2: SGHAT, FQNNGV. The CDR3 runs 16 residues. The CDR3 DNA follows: TGTGCCAGCAGCCAATGGACTAGCGGGTTTTACAATGAGCAGTTCTTC. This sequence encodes CASSQWTSGFYNEQFF.

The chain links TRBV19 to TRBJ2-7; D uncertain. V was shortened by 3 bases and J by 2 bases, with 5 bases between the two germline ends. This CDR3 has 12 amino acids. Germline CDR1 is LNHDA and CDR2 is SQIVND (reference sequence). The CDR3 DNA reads TGTGCCAGTAGTATTCAAACCTACGAGCAGTACTTC. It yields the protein CASSIQTYEQYF.

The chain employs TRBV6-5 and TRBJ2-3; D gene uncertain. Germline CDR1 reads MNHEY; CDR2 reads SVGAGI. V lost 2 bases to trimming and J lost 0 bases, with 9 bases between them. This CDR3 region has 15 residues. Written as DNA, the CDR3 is TGTGCCAGCAGTTACGGCCAGCCTAGCACAGATACGCAGTATTTT. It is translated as CASSYGQPSTDTQYF.

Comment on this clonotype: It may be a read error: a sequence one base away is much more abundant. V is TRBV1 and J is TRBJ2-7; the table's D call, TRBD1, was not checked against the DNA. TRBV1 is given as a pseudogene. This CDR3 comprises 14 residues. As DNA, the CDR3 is TGCACCAGCAGCCAGTGGCAGGGTTTACTCGAGCAGTACTTC. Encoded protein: CTSSQWQGLLEQYF.

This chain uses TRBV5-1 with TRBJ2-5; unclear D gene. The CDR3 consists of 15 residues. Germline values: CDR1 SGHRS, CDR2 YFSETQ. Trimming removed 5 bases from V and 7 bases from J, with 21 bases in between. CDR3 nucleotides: TGCGCCAGCAGAGAAGATGGAGCCGGGTCATGGACCCAGTACTTC. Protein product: CASREDGAGSWTQYF.

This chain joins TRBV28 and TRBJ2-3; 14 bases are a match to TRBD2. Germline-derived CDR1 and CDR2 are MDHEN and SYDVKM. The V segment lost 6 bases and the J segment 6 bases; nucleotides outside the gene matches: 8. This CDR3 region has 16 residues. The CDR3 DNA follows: TGTGCCAGCAGCCGAGGACTAGCGGGAGGAGTGGATACGCAGTATTTT. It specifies CASSRGLAGGVDTQYF.

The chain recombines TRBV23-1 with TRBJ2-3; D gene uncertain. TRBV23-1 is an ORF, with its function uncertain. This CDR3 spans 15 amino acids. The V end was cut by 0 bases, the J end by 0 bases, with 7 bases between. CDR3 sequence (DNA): TGCGCCAGCAGTCAATCTAAGGGTAGCACAGATACGCAGTATTTT. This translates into CASSQSKGSTDTQYF.

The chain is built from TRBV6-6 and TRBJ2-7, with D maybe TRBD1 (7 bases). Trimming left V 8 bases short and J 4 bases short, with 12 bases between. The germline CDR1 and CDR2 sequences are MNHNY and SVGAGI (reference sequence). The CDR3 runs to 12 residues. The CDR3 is CASAGQQYEQYF. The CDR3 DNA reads TGTGCCAGCGCGGGACAGCAATACGAGCAGTACTTC.

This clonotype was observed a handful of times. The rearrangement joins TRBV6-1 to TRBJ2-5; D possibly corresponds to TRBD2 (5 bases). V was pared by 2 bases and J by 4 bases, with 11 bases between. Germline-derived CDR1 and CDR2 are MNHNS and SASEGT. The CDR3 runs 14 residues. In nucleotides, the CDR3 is TGTGCCAGCAGTGAAACAGATGGAGGAGAGACCCAGTACTTC. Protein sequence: CASSETDGGETQYF.

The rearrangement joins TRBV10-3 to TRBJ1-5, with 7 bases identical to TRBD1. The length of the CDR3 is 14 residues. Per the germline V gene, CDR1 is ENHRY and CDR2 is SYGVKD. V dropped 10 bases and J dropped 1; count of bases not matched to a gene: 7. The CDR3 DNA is TGTGCCACCACCTCGACAGGGAGCAATCAGCCCCAGCATTTT. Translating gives CATTSTGSNQPQHF.

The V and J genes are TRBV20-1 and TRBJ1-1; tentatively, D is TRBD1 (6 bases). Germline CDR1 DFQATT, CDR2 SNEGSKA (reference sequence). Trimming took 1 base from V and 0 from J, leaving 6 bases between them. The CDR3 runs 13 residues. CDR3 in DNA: TGCAGTGCTAGAGGACAGGTGAACACTGAAGCTTTCTTT. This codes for CSARGQVNTEAFF.

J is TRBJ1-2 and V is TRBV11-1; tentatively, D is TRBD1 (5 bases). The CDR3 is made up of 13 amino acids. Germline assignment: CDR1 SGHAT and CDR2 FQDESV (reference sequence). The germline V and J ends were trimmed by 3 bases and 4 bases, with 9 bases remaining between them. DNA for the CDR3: TGTGCCAGCAGCTTCGATGGGGCCTATGGCTACACCTTC. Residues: CASSFDGAYGYTF.

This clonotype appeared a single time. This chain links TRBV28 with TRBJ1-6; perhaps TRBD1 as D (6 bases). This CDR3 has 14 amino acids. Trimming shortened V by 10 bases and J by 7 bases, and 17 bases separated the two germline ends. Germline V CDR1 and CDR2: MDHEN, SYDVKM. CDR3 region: CATSWGPVNSPLHF. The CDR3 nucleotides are TGTGCCACGTCCTGGGGGCCAGTCAATTCACCCCTCCACTTT. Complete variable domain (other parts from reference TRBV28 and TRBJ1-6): DVKVTQSSRYLVKRTGEKVFLECVQDMDHENMFWYRQDPGLGLRLIYFSYDVKMKEKGDIPEGYSVSREKKERFSLILESASTNQTSMYLCATSWGPVNSPLHFGNGTRLTVT.

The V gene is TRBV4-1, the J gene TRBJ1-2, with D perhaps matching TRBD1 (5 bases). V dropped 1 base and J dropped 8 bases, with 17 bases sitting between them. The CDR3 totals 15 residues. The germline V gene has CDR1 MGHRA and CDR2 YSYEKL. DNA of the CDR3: TGCGCCAGCAGCCAAGTGGGGAAGGGACTGGGCGGCTACACCTTC. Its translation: CASSQVGKGLGGYTF.

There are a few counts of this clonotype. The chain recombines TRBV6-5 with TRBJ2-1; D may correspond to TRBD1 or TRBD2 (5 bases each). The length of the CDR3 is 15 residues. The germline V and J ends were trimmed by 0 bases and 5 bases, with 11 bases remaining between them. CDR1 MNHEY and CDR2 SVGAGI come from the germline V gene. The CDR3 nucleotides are TGTGCCAGCAGTTACTCCTGGGGGTTAAACAATGAGCAGTTCTTC. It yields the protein CASSYSWGLNNEQFF.

As DNA, the CDR3 is TGCGCCAGCAGCCAAGGAATCTTTTCGAACACCGGGGAGCTGTTTTTT. Encoded protein: CASSQGIFSNTGELFF. The chain couples TRBV4-1 to TRBJ2-2; D remains ambiguous. CDR1 and CDR2 from the germline V gene are MGHRA and YSYEKL. V lost 1 base and J lost 0, with 9 bases in between. The CDR3 consists of 16 residues.

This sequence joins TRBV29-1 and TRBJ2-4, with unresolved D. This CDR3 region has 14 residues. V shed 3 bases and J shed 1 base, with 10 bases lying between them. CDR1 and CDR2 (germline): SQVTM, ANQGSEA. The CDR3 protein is CSVENPVAKNIQYF. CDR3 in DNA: TGCAGCGTTGAGAACCCCGTTGCCAAAAACATTCAGTACTTC.

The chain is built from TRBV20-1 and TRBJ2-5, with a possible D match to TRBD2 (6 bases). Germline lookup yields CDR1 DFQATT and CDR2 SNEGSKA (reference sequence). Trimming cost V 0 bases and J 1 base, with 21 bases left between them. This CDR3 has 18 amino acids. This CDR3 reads CSARDPEAGEAPQETQYF. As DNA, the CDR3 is TGCAGTGCTAGAGATCCGGAGGCCGGGGAGGCACCCCAAGAGACCCAGTACTTC.